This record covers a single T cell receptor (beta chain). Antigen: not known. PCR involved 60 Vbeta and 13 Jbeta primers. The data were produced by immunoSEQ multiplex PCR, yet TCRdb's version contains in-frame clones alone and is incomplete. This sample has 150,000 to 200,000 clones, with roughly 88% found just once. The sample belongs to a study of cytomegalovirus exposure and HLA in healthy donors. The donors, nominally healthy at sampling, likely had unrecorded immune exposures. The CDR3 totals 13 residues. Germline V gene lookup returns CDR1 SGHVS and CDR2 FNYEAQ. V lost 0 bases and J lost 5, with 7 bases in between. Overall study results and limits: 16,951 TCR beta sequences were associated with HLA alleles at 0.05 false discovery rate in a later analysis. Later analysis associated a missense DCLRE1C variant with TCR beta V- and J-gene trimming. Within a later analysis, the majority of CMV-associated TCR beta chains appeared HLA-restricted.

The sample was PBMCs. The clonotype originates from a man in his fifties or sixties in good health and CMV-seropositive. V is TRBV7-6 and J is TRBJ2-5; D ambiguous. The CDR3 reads CASSLAQKETQYF. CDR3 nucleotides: TGTGCCAGCAGCTTAGCACAAAAGGAGACCCAGTACTTC. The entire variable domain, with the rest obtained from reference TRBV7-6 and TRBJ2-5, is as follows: GAGVSQSPRYKVTKRGQDVALRCDPISGHVSLYWYRQALGQGPEFLTYFNYEAQQDKSGLPNDRFSAERPEGSISTLTIQRTEQRDSAMYRCASSLAQKETQYFGPGTRLLVL.